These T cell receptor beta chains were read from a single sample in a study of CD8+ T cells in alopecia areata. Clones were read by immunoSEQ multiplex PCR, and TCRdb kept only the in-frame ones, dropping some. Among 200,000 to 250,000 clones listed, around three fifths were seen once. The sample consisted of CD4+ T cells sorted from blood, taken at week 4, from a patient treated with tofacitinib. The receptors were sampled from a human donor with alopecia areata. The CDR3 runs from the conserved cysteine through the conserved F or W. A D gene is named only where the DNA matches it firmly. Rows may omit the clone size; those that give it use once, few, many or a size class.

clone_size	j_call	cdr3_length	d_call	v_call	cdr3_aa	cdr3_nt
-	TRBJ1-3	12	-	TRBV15	CATSRDVNTIYF	TGTGCCACCAGCAGAGATGTTAACACCATATATTTT
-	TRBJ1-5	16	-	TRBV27	CASSLRGGLSNQPQHF	TGTGCCAGCAGTTTAAGGGGAGGGTTGAGCAATCAGCCCCAGCATTTT
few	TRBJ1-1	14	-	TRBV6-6	CASSSSDGRAEAFF	TGTGCCAGCAGTTCGTCAGACGGCAGGGCTGAAGCTTTCTTT
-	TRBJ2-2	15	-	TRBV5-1	CASSLSGQNTGELFF	TGCGCCAGCAGCTTGTCGGGACAAAACACCGGGGAGCTGTTTTTT
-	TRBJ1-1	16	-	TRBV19	CASSIPLTPGGTEAFF	TGTGCCAGTAGTATTCCTTTAACTCCCGGAGGGACTGAAGCTTTCTTT
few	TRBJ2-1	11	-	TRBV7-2	CASSLGSEQFF	TGTGCCAGCAGCTTAGGCAGTGAGCAGTTCTTC
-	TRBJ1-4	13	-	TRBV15	CATKGRGAEKLFF	TGTGCCACCAAGGGCAGGGGTGCAGAAAAACTGTTTTTT
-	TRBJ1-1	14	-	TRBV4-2	CASSRPGREYEAFF	TGTGCCAGCAGCCGCCCCGGACGGGAGTATGAAGCTTTCTTT
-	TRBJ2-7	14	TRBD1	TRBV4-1	CASSQRQGSYEQYF	TGCGCCAGCAGCCAGCGACAGGGCTCCTACGAGCAGTACTTC
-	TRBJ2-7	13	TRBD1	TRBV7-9	CASSQQGPFEQYF	TGTGCCAGCAGCCAACAGGGGCCTTTCGAGCAGTACTTC
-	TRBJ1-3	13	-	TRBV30	CAWSVRAGNTIYF	TGTGCCTGGAGTGTAAGGGCTGGAAACACCATATATTTT
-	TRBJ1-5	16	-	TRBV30	CAWSALNGRDNQPQHF	TGTGCCTGGAGTGCCCTCAACGGGAGGGACAATCAGCCCCAGCATTTT
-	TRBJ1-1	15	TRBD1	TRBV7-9	CASSPSRQGFTEAFF	TGTGCCAGCAGCCCCTCCCGACAGGGGTTCACTGAAGCTTTCTTT